Presented here are 13 T cell receptor beta chains from one specimen sequenced in a study of T cell responses to AZD1222 COVID-19 vaccine. Method: immunoSEQ multiplex PCR; TCRdb's copy keeps in-frame clones and lacks some. The sample shows 150,000 to 200,000 clones, 70% to 90% of them seen only once. The material sequenced was peripheral blood, taken 28 days after the second AZD1222 dose. All receptors derive from an adult who received the AZD1222 COVID-19 vaccine.

The CDR3 DNA sequence: TGTGCCAGCAGACATAGCGGGAGGTCCTACGAGCAGTACTTC. Translating gives CASRHSGRSYEQYF. The V and J genes are TRBV7-2 and TRBJ2-7; TRBD2 matches at 10 bases. Germline V gene data show CDR1 as SGHTA and CDR2 as FQGNSA. With 6 bases clipped from V and 1 base from J, the junction kept 3 bases outside the gene matches. The CDR3 is 14 residues long.

This clone was detected a few times. The chain links TRBV15 to TRBJ1-5, with TRBD1 matching 7 bases. The CDR3 runs 14 residues. The germline V gene has CDR1 LNHNV and CDR2 YYDKDF (reference sequence). The V gene end was trimmed by 5 bases and the J gene end by 4 bases; junction bases not matched to a gene: 5. The CDR3, as DNA: TGTGCCACCAGCGTCGGGACAGTGAATCAGCCCCAGCATTTT. It codes for CATSVGTVNQPQHF.

The chain employs TRBV30 and TRBJ2-1; D perhaps matches TRBD2 (5 bases). This CDR3 contains 14 residues. Germline CDR1 is GTSNPN and CDR2 is SVGIG (reference sequence). V lost 5 bases, J lost 5 bases, and 16 bases lay in between. The CDR3 nucleotides are TGTGCCTGGGGCCGAGAGGAGGAGAACAATGAGCAGTTCTTC. This gives the protein CAWGREEENNEQFF. The full variable domain, its missing parts supplied by reference TRBV30 and TRBJ2-1, is SQTIHQWPATLVQPVGSPLSLECTVEGTSNPNLYWYRQAAGRGLQLLFYSVGIGQISSEVPQNLSASRPQDRQFILSSKKLLLSDSGFYLCAWGREEENNEQFFGPGTRLTVL.

The chain has TRBV7-2 and TRBJ2-1; TRBD2 aligns across 12 bases. Trimming at V came to 5 bases and at J to 7 bases, leaving 12 bases not matched to a gene. CDR3 length: 17 residues. CDR1 and CDR2 (germline): SGHTA, FQGNSA. The CDR3 protein is CASSLRPSGGAENEQFF. In nucleotides, the CDR3 is TGTGCCAGCAGCCTACGACCTAGCGGGGGGGCGGAAAATGAGCAGTTCTTC.

This clone was seen a single time. V and J are TRBV24-1 and TRBJ2-3; D remains unclear. The CDR3 loop spans 19 amino acids. Germline assignment: CDR1 KGHDR and CDR2 SFDVKD. The V and J ends lost 3 bases and 0 bases respectively, with 21 bases between them. DNA for the CDR3: TGTGCCACCAGTGATATCCGCCCCCGGGTAGACTCTAGCACAGATACGCAGTATTTT. Its protein is CATSDIRPRVDSSTDTQYF.

CDR3 coding DNA: TGTGCCAGCAGTGAAGCAGGAGGGGGGCATGTCAATCAGCCCCAGCATTTT. Protein sequence: CASSEAGGGHVNQPQHF. The chain carries TRBV6-1 and TRBJ1-5, with D perhaps TRBD1 (6 bases). The CDR3 totals 17 residues. The germline V gene has CDR1 MNHNS and CDR2 SASEGT. V gave up 0 bases and J gave up 3 bases, with 15 bases separating them.

The chain is built from TRBV13 and TRBJ2-7, with 13 bases fitting TRBD2. Germline V gives CDR1 PRHDT, CDR2 FYEKMQ (reference sequence). V shed 4 bases and J 2 bases; nucleotides not matched to a gene: 11. The CDR3 totals 18 residues. CDR3 nucleotide sequence: TGTGCCAGCAGCTACCGACTAGCGGGGGGTTCCACCGCCTACGAGCAGTACTTC. Encoded protein: CASSYRLAGGSTAYEQYF.

The J gene is TRBJ1-4, the V gene TRBV29-1, with D perhaps matching TRBD1 (5 bases). There are 13 residues in the CDR3. V lost 7 bases and J lost 5, with 14 bases in between. Germline assignment: CDR1 SQVTM and CDR2 ANQGSEA. The CDR3 DNA is TGCAGCGCTAAAATCGAGGGGAATGAAAAACTGTTTTTT. Amino acids: CSAKIEGNEKLFF.

This clone showed up just a few times. This chain connects TRBV19 to TRBJ2-7, with D perhaps TRBD1 (5 bases). Germline V gene data show CDR1 as LNHDA and CDR2 as SQIVND (reference sequence). V was clipped by 0 bases and J by 2 bases, with 8 bases between them. The CDR3 spans 14 residues. CDR3 in DNA: TGTGCCAGTAGTATAGAGTCAGGGACCTACGAGCAGTACTTC. It translates to CASSIESGTYEQYF.

V gene TRBV7-3 combines with J gene TRBJ2-7; 8 nucleotides match TRBD1. V lost 5 bases, J lost 3 bases, and 9 bases stayed unmatched. CDR3 length equals 15 residues. Germline lookup yields CDR1 SGHTA and CDR2 FQGTGA. The CDR3 protein is CASSPDRGPFYEQYF. The CDR3 nucleotides read TGTGCCAGCAGCCCCGACAGGGGACCTTTCTACGAGCAGTACTTC.

This sequence joins TRBV6-4 and TRBJ1-1, with a possible D match to TRBD1 (5 bases). Trimming pared 4 bases from V and 4 bases from J, leaving 10 bases between. Germline CDR1 MRHNA, CDR2 SNTAGT. The CDR3 sequence is 13 residues long. CDR3 amino acids: CASSAVTGTEAFF. The CDR3 nucleotides are TGTGCCAGCAGTGCCGTTACAGGCACTGAAGCTTTCTTT.

The chain carries TRBV5-1 and TRBJ2-1; possible D gene TRBD2, 5 bases. This CDR3 contains 17 residues. Trimming took 2 bases from V and 0 from J, leaving 15 bases between them. The germline CDR1 and CDR2 sequences are SGHRS and YFSETQ. The CDR3 bases are TGCGCCAGCAGCTTAAACCCCGGGGAGAGCTCCTACAATGAGCAGTTCTTC. Its protein is CASSLNPGESSYNEQFF.

V usage is TRBV5-1 and J usage is TRBJ1-4; tentatively, D is TRBD1 (5 bases). CDR1 and CDR2 (germline): SGHRS, YFSETQ. Trimming removed 7 bases at V and 7 bases at J, with 17 bases between. The CDR3 length is 14 residues. The CDR3 reads CASQPGPSGEKLFF. CDR3 sequence (DNA): TGCGCCAGCCAACCGGGGCCATCGGGTGAAAAACTGTTTTTT.